Listed here are 6 T cell receptor beta chains from one sample, sequenced in a study of T cells in women clearing cervical HPV infection. Clones were read by immunoSEQ multiplex PCR, and TCRdb kept only the in-frame ones, dropping some. The sample totals some 25,000 clones; its top ten clones hold approximately 3.7%. The specimen sequenced was blood buffy coat. The receptors shown here come from a woman between 18 and 75 years old with a cervical HPV16 infection that either progressed to CIN3+ or cleared (not recorded which).

Comments on this clone: The CDR3 goes on 3 residues after the read ends, and that part is filled in from the germline J gene. The chain couples TRBV10-3 to TRBJ2-2; tentative D call: TRBD1 (5 bases). V lost 10 bases to trimming and J lost 5 bases, with 14 bases between them. This CDR3 has 13 amino acids. Germline V gives CDR1 ENHRY, CDR2 SYGVKD. The CDR3 sequence is CATRGPGTGELFF. CDR3 DNA, as far as it was read: TGTGCCACTAGAGGCCCAGGGACCGGGGAG.

As to this clone: The CDR3 goes on 3 residues after the read ends, and that part is filled in from the germline J gene. V gene TRBV6-1 combines with J gene TRBJ1-2; 12 nucleotides line up with TRBD1. This CDR3 has 16 residues. From germline, CDR1 is MNHNS and CDR2 SASEGT. The sequenced CDR3 bases are TGTGCCAGCAGTGAAGTAGGGACAGGGGGCGGGTACGAC. Residues: CASSEVGTGGGYD. The CDR3 in its entirety is CASSEVGTGGGYDYTF.

CDR3 DNA (partial): TGTGCCAGCAGCCGGGGACAGGGGGGTTACACCGGGGAG. It codes for CASSRGQGGYTGE. The whole CDR3 sequence is CASSRGQGGYTGELFF. This chain uses TRBV12-3 or TRBV12-4 with TRBJ2-2; 11 bases align to TRBD1. The CDR3 is cut off 3 residues early in the read; its end comes from the germline J gene. The CDR3 contains 16 residues. The V gene end was trimmed by 6 bases and the J gene end by 3 bases; junction bases not matched to a gene: 6.

Turning to this clone: The sequence runs out 3 residues before the end of the CDR3; the remainder is reconstructed from the germline J gene. V gene TRBV27 combines with J gene TRBJ2-3, with 10 bases fitting TRBD2. Germline assignment: CDR1 MNHEY and CDR2 SMNVEV (reference sequence). With 1 base clipped from V and 4 bases from J, the junction kept 5 bases outside the gene matches. This CDR3 has 16 residues. The CDR3 bases that were read are TGTGCCAGCAGTTTATTAGCGGGGGGTGGGTCAGATACG. Translated, it gives CASSLLAGGGSDT. The whole CDR3 sequence is CASSLLAGGGSDTQYF.

Note on this clone: The read is 3 residues too short to cover the CDR3 end, so that end is filled in from the germline J gene. This chain links TRBV20-1 with TRBJ2-2; the match to TRBD1 covers 10 bases. There are 14 residues in the CDR3. The germline V gene encodes CDR1 DFQATT and CDR2 SNEGSKA (reference sequence). CDR3 protein: CSAREDRGYSPLFF. The covered CDR3 bases are TGCAGTGCTAGAGAGGACAGGGGGTATTCACCG.

Turning to this clone: The sequence runs out 3 residues before the end of the CDR3; the remainder is reconstructed from the germline J gene. The sample contains more than one DNA sequence encoding this CDR3. The genes are TRBV4-1 and TRBJ2-1; tentatively, D is TRBD1 (6 bases). V lost 3 bases and J 8 bases, leaving 8 bases between the germline ends. The length of the CDR3 is 12 residues. The germline CDR1 and CDR2 sequences are MGHRA and YSYEKL. The CDR3 here is CASSQGADEQFF. The CDR3 DNA, read in part, is TGCGCCAGCAGCCAGGGGGCTGATGAG.